One sample yielded the 15 T cell receptor beta chains listed below, sequenced in a study of T cell repertoires in cytomegalovirus infection. TCRdb re-called the reads with MiXCR, one entry per CDR3 protein. The sample has 700,000 to 950,000 distinct CDR3 sequences, about 31% seen once; the top ten hold 9.5% to 15%. These TCRs' antigens remain unknown. The sequencing here drew on cultured CD8+ T cells from PBMCs, taken from culture after CMV antigen stimulation. Every receptor here comes from a human donor in good health (CMV status not recorded). Some clones in this sample may be carry-over from other donors' samples.

The CDR3 reads CASSLWGGLSNQPQHF. In nucleotides, the CDR3 is TGTGCCAGCAGTTTATGGGGGGGGCTGAGCAATCAGCCCCAGCATTTT. This chain joins TRBV27 and TRBJ1-5, with D maybe TRBD1 (6 bases). Germline V gives CDR1 MNHEY, CDR2 SMNVEV (reference sequence). This CDR3 has 16 amino acids. V was pared by 1 base and J by 1 base, with 11 bases between.

This clonotype was seen only a few times. This sequence joins TRBV3-1 and TRBJ2-3; TRBD1 aligns across 10 bases. V trimming: 8 bases; J trimming: 1 base; junction bases outside the gene matches: 18. The CDR3 runs 19 residues. Germline values: CDR1 LGHDT, CDR2 YNNKEL (reference sequence). The CDR3 reads CASFQTGGLRGTGTDTQYF. The CDR3 DNA reads as TGTGCCAGCTTCCAGACAGGGGGCCTGCGGGGGACAGGCACAGATACGCAGTATTTT.

This clonotype was detected ten times or more. V usage is TRBV7-2 and J usage is TRBJ1-2; D unresolved. Germline V lookup: CDR1 SGHTA, CDR2 FQGNSA. V lost 4 bases and J 4 bases, leaving 10 bases between the germline ends. The CDR3 is 13 residues long. CDR3 DNA sequence: TGTGCCAGCAGCTATCCGGGATTCTATGGCTACACCTTC. It is translated as CASSYPGFYGYTF.

This clonotype was counted a few times. Sequence at one end of the junction differs from germline and may be a read error. The rearrangement links TRBV6-1 to TRBJ2-1, with TRBD1 matching 7 bases. Germline CDR1 MNHNS, CDR2 SASEGT. The CDR3 has 12 residues. The CDR3 DNA follows: TGTGCCAGCAGTGAGGGGACAGTCCTTTGGGTCTTC. Translation gives CASSEGTVLWVF.

The chain recombines TRBV27 with TRBJ2-7; 8 bases are a match to TRBD1. This CDR3 is 15 amino acids long. The germline V gene encodes CDR1 MNHEY and CDR2 SMNVEV (reference sequence). V shed 6 bases and J 6 bases; nucleotides not matched to a gene: 13. DNA for the CDR3: TGTGCCAGCAGCGGGGACGGACAGGGTATAGGCGAGCAGTACGTC. Encoded protein: CASSGDGQGIGEQYV.

The gene calls are TRBV19 and TRBJ2-7; D is undetermined. V was trimmed by 6 bases and J by 5 bases, leaving 11 bases between them. The germline V gene encodes CDR1 LNHDA and CDR2 SQIVND (reference sequence). This CDR3 region has 12 residues. The CDR3: CASRDDRDEQYV. In nucleotides, the CDR3 is TGTGCCAGTAGGGACGATCGCGACGAGCAGTACGTC.

This clonotype occurred a few times. The chain is built from TRBV19 and TRBJ1-4, with D uncertain. The CDR3 is 14 amino acids. Germline CDR1 reads LNHDA; CDR2 reads SQIVND (reference sequence). V dropped 6 bases and J dropped 0 bases, with 8 bases sitting between them. The CDR3 DNA follows: TGTGCCAGTAGGTCTAGGGCAACTAATGAAAAACTGTTTTTT. Its translation: CASRSRATNEKLFF.

This clonotype was recorded a few times. The V and J genes are TRBV7-9 and TRBJ1-2; TRBD1 might be the D (6 bases). Germline V gene lookup returns CDR1 SEHNR and CDR2 FQNEAQ (reference sequence). V dropped 3 bases and J dropped 1 base, with 18 bases sitting between them. The CDR3 is 17 amino acids. The CDR3 coding sequence is TGTGCCAGCAGCTTGGGCAAGGGGGGATTCATTAACTATGGCTACACCTTC. Protein: CASSLGKGGFINYGYTF.

A note on this clonotype: A read error may explain this, as a much larger clone is one base away. The chain has TRBV7-8 and TRBJ2-3; D is possibly TRBD2 (5 bases). The CDR3 has 16 amino acids. Germline CDR1 reads SGHVS; CDR2 reads FQNEAQ. The CDR3 spells CANSLASGVAPDTQYF. CDR3 in DNA: TGTGCCAACAGCTTAGCGTCCGGGGTAGCCCCAGATACGCAGTATTTT.

The rearrangement joins TRBV27 to TRBJ1-1; D remains ambiguous. This CDR3 contains 13 residues. CDR1 is MNHEY, CDR2 SMNVEV, per germline (reference sequence). The V end lost 5 bases, the J end lost 3 bases, and 10 bases lay between the germline ends. The CDR3 bases are TGTGCCAGCAGTAACCTAGGTGACACTGAAGCTTTCTTT. It codes for CASSNLGDTEAFF.

This chain connects TRBV5-6 to TRBJ2-7; D uncertain. The CDR3 covers 14 residues. Germline V gene data show CDR1 as SGHDT and CDR2 as YYEEEE. Trimming cost V 0 bases and J 5 bases, with 12 bases left between them. DNA for the CDR3: TGTGCCAGCAGCTTGGTTGACGCATTGGACGAGCAGTACGTC. Translated, it gives CASSLVDALDEQYV.

The rearrangement links TRBV6-5 to TRBJ1-4; D gene ambiguous. The CDR3 sequence is 19 residues long. Germline CDR1 and CDR2: MNHEY and SVGAGI. Trimming left V 0 bases short and J 0 bases short, with 17 bases between. The CDR3 bases are TGTGCCAGCAGTTACTCAGAGGCGACGGTTGTTGCAACTAATGAAAAACTGTTTTTT. Translating gives CASSYSEATVVATNEKLFF.

This clonotype was observed once. Given a much more abundant clone one base away, this may be a read error. The J gene is TRBJ2-3, the V gene TRBV7-6, with D possibly matching TRBD1 (5 bases). Trimming shortened V by 1 base and J by 3 bases, and 11 bases separated the two germline ends. The V gene's germline CDR1 is SGHVS and CDR2 FNYEAQ. This CDR3 contains 15 residues. CDR3 residues: CASSLGQLLTDTQYF. The CDR3 nucleotides read TGTGCCAGCAGCTTAGGACAGCTCCTAACAGATACGCAGTATTTT.

V usage is TRBV6-2 or TRBV6-3 and J usage is TRBJ2-5; 14 positions agree with TRBD2. Germline CDR1 and CDR2: MNHEY and SVGEGT. This CDR3 has 16 residues. V dropped 5 bases and J dropped 2; count of bases not matched to a gene: 4. CDR3 in DNA: TGTGCCAGCAGTGACGGGACTAGCGGGGGACAAGAGACCCAGTACTTC. Translation: CASSDGTSGGQETQYF.

In this sample, this clonotype turned up a few times. V is TRBV7-9 and J is TRBJ1-1, with TRBD1 identical over 9 bases. The CDR3 runs to 12 residues. J gave up 11 bases and V 3 bases, and 4 bases lay outside the gene matches. The germline V gene has CDR1 SEHNR and CDR2 FQNEAQ (reference sequence). CDR3 sequence: CASSLGDRDAFF. CDR3 DNA: TGTGCCAGCAGCTTGGGGGACAGGGACGCTTTCTTT.